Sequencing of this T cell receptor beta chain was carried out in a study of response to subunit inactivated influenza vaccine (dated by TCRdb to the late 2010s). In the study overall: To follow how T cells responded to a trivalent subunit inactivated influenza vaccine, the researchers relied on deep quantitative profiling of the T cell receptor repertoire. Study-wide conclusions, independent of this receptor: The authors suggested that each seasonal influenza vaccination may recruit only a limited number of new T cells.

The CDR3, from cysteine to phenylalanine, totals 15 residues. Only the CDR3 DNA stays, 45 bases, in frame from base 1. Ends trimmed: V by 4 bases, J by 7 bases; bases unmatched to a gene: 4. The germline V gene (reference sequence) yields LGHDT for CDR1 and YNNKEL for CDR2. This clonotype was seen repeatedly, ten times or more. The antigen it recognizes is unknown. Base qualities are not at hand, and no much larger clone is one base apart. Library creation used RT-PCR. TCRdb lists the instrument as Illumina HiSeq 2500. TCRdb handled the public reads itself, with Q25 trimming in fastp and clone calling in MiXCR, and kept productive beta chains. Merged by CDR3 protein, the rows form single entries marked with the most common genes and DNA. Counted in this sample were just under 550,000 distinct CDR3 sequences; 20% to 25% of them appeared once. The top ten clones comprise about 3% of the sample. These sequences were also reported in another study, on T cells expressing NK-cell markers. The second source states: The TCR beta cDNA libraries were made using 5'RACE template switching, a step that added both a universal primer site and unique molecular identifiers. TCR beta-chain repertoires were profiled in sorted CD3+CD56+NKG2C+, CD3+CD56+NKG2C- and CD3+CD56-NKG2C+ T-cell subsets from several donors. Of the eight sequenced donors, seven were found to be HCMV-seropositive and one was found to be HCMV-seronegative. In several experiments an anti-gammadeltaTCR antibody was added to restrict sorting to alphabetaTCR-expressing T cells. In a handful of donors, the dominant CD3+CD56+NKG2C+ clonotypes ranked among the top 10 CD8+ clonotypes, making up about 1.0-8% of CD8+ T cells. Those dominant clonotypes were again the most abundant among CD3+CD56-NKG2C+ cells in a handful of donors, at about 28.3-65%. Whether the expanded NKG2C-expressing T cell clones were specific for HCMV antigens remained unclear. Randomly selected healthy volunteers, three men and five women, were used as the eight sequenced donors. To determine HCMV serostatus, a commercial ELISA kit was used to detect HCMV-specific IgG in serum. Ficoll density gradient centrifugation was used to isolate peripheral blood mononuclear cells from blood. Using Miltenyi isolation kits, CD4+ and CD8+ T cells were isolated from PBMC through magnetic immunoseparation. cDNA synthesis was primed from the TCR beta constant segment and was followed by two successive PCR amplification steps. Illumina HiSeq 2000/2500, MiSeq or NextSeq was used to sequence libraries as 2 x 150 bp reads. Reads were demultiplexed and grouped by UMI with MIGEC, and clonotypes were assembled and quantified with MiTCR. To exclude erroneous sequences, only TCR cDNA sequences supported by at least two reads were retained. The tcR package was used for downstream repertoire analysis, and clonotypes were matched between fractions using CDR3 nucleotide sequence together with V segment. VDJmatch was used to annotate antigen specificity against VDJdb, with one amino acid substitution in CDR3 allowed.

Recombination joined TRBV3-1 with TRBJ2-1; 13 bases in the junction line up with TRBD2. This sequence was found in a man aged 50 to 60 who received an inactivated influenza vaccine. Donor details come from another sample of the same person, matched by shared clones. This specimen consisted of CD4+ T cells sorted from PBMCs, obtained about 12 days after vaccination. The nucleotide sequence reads TGTGCCAGCAGCCCGGGACTAGCGGGGAGGAATGAGCAGTTCTTC. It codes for CASSPGLAGRNEQFF.